The clone carrying this TCR beta chain has more than one count but fewer than ten. What it recognizes is unknown. Between the trimmed V and J ends, which lost 4 bases and 4 bases, there was a span of 9 bases. The CDR3 sequence is 14 residues long. Germline V gives CDR1 SGHRS, CDR2 YFSETQ. The data originate from a study of T cells after yellow fever vaccination. Study overall: Preparation of fractions with low cell numbers was performed using SMART-Seq v4 Ultra Low Input.

Findings and limits, study-wide: By day 5 rather than day 15, the secondary response had peaked, though it was weaker.

5'RACE template switching generated TCR cDNA, adding a universal primer site and UMIs. TCRdb passed the 5' RACE reads through MiXCR, listing each CDR3 protein once. Altogether 450,000 to 600,000 distinct CDR3 sequences are present, about a sixth being singletons, with the ten largest covering 15% to 20%. The source was PBMCs, collected about 5 days after the first yellow fever vaccination. The chain joins TRBV5-1 to TRBJ2-6; D might be TRBD2 (6 bases). The origin of this receptor is a man aged 18 to 29 who received the YFV17D yellow fever vaccine. CDR3 region: CASSLRGGANVLTF. The CDR3 DNA reads as TGCGCCAGCAGCCTACGGGGGGGGGCCAACGTCCTGACTTTC. Based on the CDR3 plus reference TRBV5-1 and TRBJ2-6, the full variable domain is KAGVTQTPRYLIKTRGQQVTLSCSPISGHRSVSWYQQTPGQGLQFLFEYFSETQRNKGNFPGRFSGRQFSNSRSEMNVSTLELGDSALYLCASSLRGGANVLTFGAGSRLTVL.